This TCR beta chain was captured by sequencing in a study of response to subunit inactivated influenza vaccine. Study conclusions and caveats: Only a handful of new T cells, the authors suggested, are recruited with each seasonal influenza vaccination.

This clonotype was picked up a small number of times. As yet, its antigen is unknown. A single record per CDR3 protein comes from TCRdb applying MiXCR to the RT-PCR reads. This table has 530,000 or so distinct CDR3 sequences, approximately 12% appearing once. Trimming removed 6 bases from V and 4 bases from J; junction bases left unmatched: 6. The CDR3 sequence is 16 residues long. CDR1 is MNHNS and CDR2 is SASEGT in the germline V gene. The receptor was isolated from a man aged 45 to 65 who received an inactivated influenza vaccine. Sequenced here: PBMCs from blood, sampled on the day of vaccination. The genes are TRBV6-1 and TRBJ1-6, with 10 positions matching TRBD1. The CDR3 coding sequence is TGTGCCAGCAGGACGACAGGGGGCCCTTATAATTCACCCCTCCACTTT. Translation: CASRTTGGPYNSPLHF.